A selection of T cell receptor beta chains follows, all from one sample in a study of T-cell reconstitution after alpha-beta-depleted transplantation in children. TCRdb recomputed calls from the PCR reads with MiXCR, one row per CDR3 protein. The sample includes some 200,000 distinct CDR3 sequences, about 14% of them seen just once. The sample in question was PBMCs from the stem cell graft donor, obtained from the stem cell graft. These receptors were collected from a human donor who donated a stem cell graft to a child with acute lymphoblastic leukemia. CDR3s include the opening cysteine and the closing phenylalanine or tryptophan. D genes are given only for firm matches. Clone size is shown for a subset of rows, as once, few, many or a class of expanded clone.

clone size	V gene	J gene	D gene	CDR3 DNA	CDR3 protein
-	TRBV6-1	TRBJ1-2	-	TGTGCCAGCAGTACGGGAAGCCCCGAGGGGACAGGCTACACCTTC	CASSTGSPEGTGYTF
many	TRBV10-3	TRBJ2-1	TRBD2	TGTGCCATCAAACCAGGAGGCGGGAGGATATACAATGAGCAGTTCTTC	CAIKPGGGRIYNEQFF
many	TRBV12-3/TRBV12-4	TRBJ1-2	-	TGTGCCAGCAGCCCCGGGCCTAACTATGGCTACACCTTC	CASSPGPNYGYTF
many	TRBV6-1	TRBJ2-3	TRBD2	TGTGCCAGCAGTCCTAGCGGGGCATACACAGATACGCAGTATTTT	CASSPSGAYTDTQYF
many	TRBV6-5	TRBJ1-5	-	TGTGCCAGCCGGACGGATTACAATCAGCCCCAGCATTTT	CASRTDYNQPQHF
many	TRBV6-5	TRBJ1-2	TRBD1	TGTGCCAGCAGACTCCGAGACAGGGGAGGGGGCTACACCTTC	CASRLRDRGGGYTF
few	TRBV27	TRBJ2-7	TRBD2	TGTGCCAGCAGTACACAGCGGGATCCGCCCTACGAGCAGTACTTC	CASSTQRDPPYEQYF
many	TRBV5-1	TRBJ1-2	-	TGCGCCAGCAGCCCGGGAGCTAACTATGGCTACACCTTC	CASSPGANYGYTF
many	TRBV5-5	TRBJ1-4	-	TGTGCCAGCAGAAGACAGGCCGCCAATGAAAAACTGTTTTTT	CASRRQAANEKLFF
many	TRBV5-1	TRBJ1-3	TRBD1	TGCGCCAGCAGCTCTCCGGGACAGGGGGCCCCGAGTACTGGAAACACCATATATTTT	CASSSPGQGAPSTGNTIYF
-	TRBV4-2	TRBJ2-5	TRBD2	TGTGCCAGCAGCCAAGGAGAGTCGGGAGGGTATGAGACCCAGTACTTC	CASSQGESGGYETQYF
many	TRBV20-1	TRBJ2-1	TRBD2	TGCAGTGGCAGACTAGCGGTCTACAATGAGCAGTTCTTC	CSGRLAVYNEQFF
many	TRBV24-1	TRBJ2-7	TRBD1	TGTGCCACCAGTGATTTGGGGACAGGAGGCGAGCAGTACTTC	CATSDLGTGGEQYF
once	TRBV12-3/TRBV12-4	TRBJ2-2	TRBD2	TGTGCCTGCAGTTTTTCTTTCAGGGCGGGAGAGAACACCGGGGAGCTGTTTTTT	CACSFSFRAGENTGELFF
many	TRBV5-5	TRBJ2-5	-	TGTGCCAGCAGCTTTCTGTACCAAGAGACCCAGTACTTC	CASSFLYQETQYF
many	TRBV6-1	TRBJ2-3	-	TGTGCCAGCAGTCTTGACAGATCTTCTAGCACAGATACGCAGTATTTT	CASSLDRSSSTDTQYF
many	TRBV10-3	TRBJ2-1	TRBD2	TGTGCCATCAGTGAGTCTGTAGGACTAGCGGTAAATGAGCAGTTCTTC	CAISESVGLAVNEQFF
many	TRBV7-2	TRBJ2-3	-	TGTGCCAGCAGCTCTACGCGGGTTCGGGCAGCAGATACGCAGTATTTT	CASSSTRVRAADTQYF
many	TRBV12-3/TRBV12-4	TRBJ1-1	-	TGTGCCAGCAGAACGACAGGACACACTGAAGCTTTCTTT	CASRTTGHTEAFF
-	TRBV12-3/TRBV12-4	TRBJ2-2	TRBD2	TGTGCCAGCAGGGGACTAGCGGGGAACACCGGGGAGCTGTTTTTT	CASRGLAGNTGELFF
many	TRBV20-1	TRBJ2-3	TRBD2	TGCAGTGCTAGAGATTACACTAGCGGGAGGGCCAATGGGCCTCCAGATACGCAGTATTTT	CSARDYTSGRANGPPDTQYF
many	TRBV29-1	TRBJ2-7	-	TGCAGCGTTCATTTGGGGAGCTCCTACGAGCAGTACTTC	CSVHLGSSYEQYF
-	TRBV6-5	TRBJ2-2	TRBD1	TGTGCCAGCAGTTCCAGGGACAGGGGGCTTCTCGGGGAGCTGTTTTTT	CASSSRDRGLLGELFF
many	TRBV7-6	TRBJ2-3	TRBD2	TGTGCCAGCGGGCTAGCGGGAGGGCAAGATACGCAGTATTTT	CASGLAGGQDTQYF
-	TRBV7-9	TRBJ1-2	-	TGTGCCAGCAGCTCCGGTTCCCGTGGCTACACCTTC	CASSSGSRGYTF
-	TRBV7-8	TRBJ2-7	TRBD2	TGTGCCAGCAGCTTAAACCGCGGACTAGCGGGAGGCGAGCAGTACTTC	CASSLNRGLAGGEQYF
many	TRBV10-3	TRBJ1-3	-	TGTGCCATCAGTGAAGACCCAGGAAACACCATATATTTT	CAISEDPGNTIYF
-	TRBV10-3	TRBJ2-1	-	TGTGCCATCGGCCACAATGAGCAGTTCTTC	CAIGHNEQFF
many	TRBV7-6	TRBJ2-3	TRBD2	TGTGCCAGCAGCTTAGTATCAGCGGGAGTAGGGAAAGCGGCGGATACGCAGTATTTT	CASSLVSAGVGKAADTQYF
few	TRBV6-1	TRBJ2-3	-	TGTGCCAGCCACCGGCAGGGGTACTTCACAGATACGCAGTATTTT	CASHRQGYFTDTQYF
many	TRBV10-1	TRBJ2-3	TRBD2	TGCGCCAGCAGTACTAGCGGGAGGGGAGATACGCAGTATTTT	CASSTSGRGDTQYF
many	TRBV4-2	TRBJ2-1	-	TGTGCCAGCAGCCAAGATGATCGGGAAAGCTACAATGAGCAGTTCTTC	CASSQDDRESYNEQFF